A selection of T cell receptor beta chains follows, all from one sample in a study of tumor and adjacent non-tumor tissue in lung cancer. TCRdb processed the multiplex PCR reads anew with MiXCR; each CDR3 protein has one entry. The sample contains more than 95,000 distinct CDR3 sequences, 66% of which appear only once. The specimen sequenced was lung tumor tissue. The receptors shown here come from a man aged 25-45 years with non-small cell lung cancer. Both conserved end residues are part of each CDR3.

V	J	CDR3
TRBV5-6	TRBJ2-5	CASSFLGTHYF
TRBV12-3/TRBV12-4	TRBJ1-2	CASGQGVDYGYTF
TRBV11-2	TRBJ2-7	CVSSLARIGSYEQYF
TRBV7-8	TRBJ1-6	CASSTRQGQSSPPHF
TRBV20-1	TRBJ2-1	CSARLAGSYDEQFF
TRBV12-3/TRBV12-4	TRBJ2-6	CASSSQGPGANDLTF
TRBV4-3	TRBJ1-4	CASSQGGGMGEKLFF
TRBV6-5	TRBJ1-6	CASITTGSGSYNSPLHF
TRBV11-2	TRBJ2-1	CTSSFIAGGNNKQFF
TRBV5-1	TRBJ2-7	CPSSLSGRLRSEQYF
TRBV29-1	TRBJ1-1	CSVVQGAHAAEAFF
TRBV6-5	TRBJ1-1	CASSYSGQWVAFF
TRBV12-3/TRBV12-4	TRBJ1-3	CASSRGEGIWNTIYF
TRBV6-2/TRBV6-3	TRBJ2-5	CANSMAYGRAPYSGGAAETQYF
TRBV12-3/TRBV12-4	TRBJ1-2	CANSVVTDYTF
TRBV4-1	TRBJ2-3	CASSPRKRSGADTQYF
TRBV20-1	TRBJ2-2	CSASALGANIGELFF
TRBV20-1	TRBJ2-7	CRVIRQGGYEQYF
TRBV7-8	TRBJ2-2	CASSRGLGGELFF
TRBV12-3/TRBV12-4	TRBJ2-1	CASSPLDRGPFSYNGQFF
TRBV11-3	TRBJ2-1	CASSLGAGRISEQFF
TRBV20-1	TRBJ2-5	CSARGSPRTAGVTQYF
TRBV20-1	TRBJ2-1	CSARPYYNGQLF
TRBV11-2	TRBJ2-2	CASSSGTYTGEPFF
TRBV20-1	TRBJ1-2	CSAHWSGQQGGYTF
TRBV5-6	TRBJ1-3	CAISRYRGIGNTIYF
TRBV6-2/TRBV6-3	TRBJ1-5	CGSSYSYSNQPQHF
TRBV11-3	TRBJ2-1	CASTYTPGNEQFF